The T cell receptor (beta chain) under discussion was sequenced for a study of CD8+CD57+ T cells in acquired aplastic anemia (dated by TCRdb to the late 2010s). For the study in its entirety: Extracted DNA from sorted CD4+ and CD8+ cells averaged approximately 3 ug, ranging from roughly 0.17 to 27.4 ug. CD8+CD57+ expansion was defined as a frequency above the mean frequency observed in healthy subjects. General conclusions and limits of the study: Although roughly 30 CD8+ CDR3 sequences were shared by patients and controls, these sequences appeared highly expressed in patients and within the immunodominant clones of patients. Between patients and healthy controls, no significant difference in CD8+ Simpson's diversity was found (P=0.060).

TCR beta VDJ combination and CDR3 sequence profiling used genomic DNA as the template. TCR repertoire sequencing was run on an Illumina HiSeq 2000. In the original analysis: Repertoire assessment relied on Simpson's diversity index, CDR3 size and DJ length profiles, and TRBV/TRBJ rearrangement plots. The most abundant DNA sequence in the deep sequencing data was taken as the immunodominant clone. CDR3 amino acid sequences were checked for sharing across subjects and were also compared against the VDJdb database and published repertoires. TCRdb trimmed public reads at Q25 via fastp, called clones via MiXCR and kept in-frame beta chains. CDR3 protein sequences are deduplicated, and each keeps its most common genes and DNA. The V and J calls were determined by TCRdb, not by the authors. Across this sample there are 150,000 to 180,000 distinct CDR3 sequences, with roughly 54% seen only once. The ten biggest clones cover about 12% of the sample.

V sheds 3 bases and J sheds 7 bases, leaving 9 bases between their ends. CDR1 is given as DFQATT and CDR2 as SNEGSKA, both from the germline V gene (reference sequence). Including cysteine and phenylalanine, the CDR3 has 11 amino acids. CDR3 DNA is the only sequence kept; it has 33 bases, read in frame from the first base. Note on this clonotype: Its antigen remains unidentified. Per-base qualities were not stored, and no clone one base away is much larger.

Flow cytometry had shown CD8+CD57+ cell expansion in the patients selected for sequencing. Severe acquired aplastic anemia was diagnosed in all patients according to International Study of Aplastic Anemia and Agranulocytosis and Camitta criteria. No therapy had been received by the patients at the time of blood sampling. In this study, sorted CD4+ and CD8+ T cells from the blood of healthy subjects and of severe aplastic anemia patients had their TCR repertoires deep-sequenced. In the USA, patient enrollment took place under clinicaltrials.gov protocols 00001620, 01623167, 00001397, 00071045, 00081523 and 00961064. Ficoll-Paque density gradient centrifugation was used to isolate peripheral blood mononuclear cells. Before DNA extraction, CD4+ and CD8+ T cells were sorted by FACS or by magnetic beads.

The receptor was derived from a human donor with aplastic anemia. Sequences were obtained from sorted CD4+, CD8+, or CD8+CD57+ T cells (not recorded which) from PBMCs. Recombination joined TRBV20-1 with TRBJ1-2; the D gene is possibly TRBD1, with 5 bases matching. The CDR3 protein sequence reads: CSASGGAGYTF. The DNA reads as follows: TGCAGTGCTAGCGGGGGTGCTGGCTACACCTTC.